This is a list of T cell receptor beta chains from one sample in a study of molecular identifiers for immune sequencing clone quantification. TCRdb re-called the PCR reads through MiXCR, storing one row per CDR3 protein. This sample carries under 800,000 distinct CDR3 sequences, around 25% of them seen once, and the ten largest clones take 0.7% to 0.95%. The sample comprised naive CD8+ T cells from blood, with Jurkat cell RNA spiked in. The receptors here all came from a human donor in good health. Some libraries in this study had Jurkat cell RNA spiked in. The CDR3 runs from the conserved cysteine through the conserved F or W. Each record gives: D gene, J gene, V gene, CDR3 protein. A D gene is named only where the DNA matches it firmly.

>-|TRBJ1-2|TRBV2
CASSEGFFYGYTF
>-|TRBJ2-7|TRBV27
CASSNGVTYEQYF
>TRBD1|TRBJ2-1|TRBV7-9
CASSLLDRDDTNEQFF
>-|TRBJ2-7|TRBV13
CASSAGVRSYEQYF
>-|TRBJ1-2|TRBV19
CASSIRPDANYGYTF
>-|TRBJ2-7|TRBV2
CASKEGWGSPYEQYF
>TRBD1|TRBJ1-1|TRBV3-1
CASRPGEGTGYEAFF
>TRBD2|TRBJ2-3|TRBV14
CASSQEWLAGDTQYF
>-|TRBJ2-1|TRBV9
CASTVLEDGSYNEQFF
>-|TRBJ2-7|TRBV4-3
CASSQATNAGNEQYF
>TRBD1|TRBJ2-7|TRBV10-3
CATGGQGFRDEQYF
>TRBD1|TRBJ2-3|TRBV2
CASGRGQGVADTQYF
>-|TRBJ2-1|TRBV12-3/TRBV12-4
CASSFFVSGPYNEQFF
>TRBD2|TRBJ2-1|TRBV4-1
CASSWVGRTDNEQFF
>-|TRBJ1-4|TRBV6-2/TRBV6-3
CASTQGYEKLFF
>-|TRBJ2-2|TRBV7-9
CASSSTGPGELFF
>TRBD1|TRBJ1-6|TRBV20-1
CSARDQGVVAYNSPLHF
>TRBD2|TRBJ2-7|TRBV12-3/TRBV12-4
CASRPTSGRFYEQYF
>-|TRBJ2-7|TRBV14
CASSGGRDTSYEQYF
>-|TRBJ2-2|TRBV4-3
CAGRVGVNTGELFF
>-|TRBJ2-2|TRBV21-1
CASSIRDREWEGTGELFF
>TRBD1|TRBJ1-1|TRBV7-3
CASSLWGQGMRFYTEAFF
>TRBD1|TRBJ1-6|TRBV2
CASSEGTGGYNSPLHF
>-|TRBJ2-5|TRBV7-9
CASSLLLKEWGETQYF
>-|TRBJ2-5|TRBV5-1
CASSLGVDLNPQETQYF
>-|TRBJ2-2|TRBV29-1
CSVADTGELFF
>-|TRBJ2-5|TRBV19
CASSPVLQETQYF
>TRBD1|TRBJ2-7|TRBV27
CASNPSRGLFYEQYF
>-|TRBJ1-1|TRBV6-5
CASSYLGEANTEAFF
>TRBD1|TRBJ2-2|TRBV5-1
CASSFTGGGTGELFF
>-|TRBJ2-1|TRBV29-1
CSVDSGYNEQFF
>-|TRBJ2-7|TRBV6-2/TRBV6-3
CASSYAGRTSYEQYF
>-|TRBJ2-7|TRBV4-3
CASSRVSRTEYLYEQYF
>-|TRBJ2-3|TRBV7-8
CASSLEDPGVLTDTQYF
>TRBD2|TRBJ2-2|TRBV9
CASSVSGGPNTGELFF
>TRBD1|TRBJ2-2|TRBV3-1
CASSQGRQGRTGELFF
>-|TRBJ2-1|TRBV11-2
CASSSTAGGMRDEQFF